A selection of T cell receptor beta chains follows, all from one sample in a study of cytomegalovirus exposure and HLA in healthy donors. The data were produced by immunoSEQ multiplex PCR, yet TCRdb's version contains in-frame clones alone and is incomplete. Here the sample spans 110,000 to 150,000 clones, approximately 80% being singletons. The sample taken for sequencing was PBMCs. The origin of the receptors is a woman in her sixties in good health and CMV-seropositive. The CDR3 runs from the conserved cysteine through the conserved F or W. The D gene is left open where the match is weak.

NA	TRBJ2-6	TRBV28	CATRPGWANVLTF
TRBD1	TRBJ1-4	TRBV19	CASSNGGDSRGEKLFF
NA	TRBJ1-1	TRBV28	CASRLGRGNTEAFF
NA	TRBJ1-1	TRBV7-9	CASSLGQTNTEAFF
NA	TRBJ1-2	TRBV28	CASSLLADYGYTF
NA	TRBJ2-1	TRBV4-1	CASSPFSGLATNEQFF
TRBD1	TRBJ2-6	TRBV4-3	CASSQGAGQGISGANVLTF
TRBD2	TRBJ2-7	TRBV15	CAAQYKTSGRPPTHEQYF
NA	TRBJ2-7	TRBV7-9	CASSPTAGIPYEQYF
NA	TRBJ2-1	TRBV5-4	CASSLDRLDEQFF
NA	TRBJ1-3	TRBV14	CASSQDQTARAGNTIYF
NA	TRBJ2-7	TRBV13	CASSPGHQTLGPQYF
TRBD2	TRBJ2-1	TRBV4-2	CASSRLGTSGRISNEQFF
TRBD2	TRBJ2-1	TRBV15	CATSRGLAGGRYNEQFF
TRBD2	TRBJ2-3	TRBV11-3	CASSPGVAGGPGTDTQYF
NA	TRBJ1-4	TRBV5-4	CASSLRGATGLFF
NA	TRBJ2-7	TRBV5-1	CASSLNVIGSSYEQYF
NA	TRBJ1-5	TRBV7-2	CASSFQNNQPQHF
NA	TRBJ2-7	TRBV6-5	CAARRGRFNEQYF
NA	TRBJ1-2	TRBV11-1	CASSLAKQGYYGYTF
TRBD2	TRBJ2-1	TRBV28	CASIKAGTHEQFF
TRBD1	TRBJ2-7	TRBV5-6	CASSYPGQAHEQYF
NA	TRBJ2-7	TRBV4-3	CASSQGGVGTPYEQYF
TRBD2	TRBJ2-4	TRBV7-3	CASSQLGLAGDIQYF
NA	TRBJ2-7	TRBV5-8	CASSWGGAAYEQYF
NA	TRBJ2-1	TRBV7-8	CASSLAYSGGSSYNEQFF
NA	TRBJ1-5	TRBV28	CASSLSGYSNQPQHF